This T cell receptor (beta chain) was recorded in a study of control samples from healthy donors and cancer patients. Data came from immunoSEQ multiplex PCR; TCRdb stores just in-frame clones and leaves some out. Here the sample spans tens of thousands of clones, under 95% being singletons. Germline V CDR1 and CDR2: MDHEN, SYDVKM. The CDR3 length is 13 residues. Between the trimmed V and J ends, which lost 6 bases and 2 bases, there was a span of 9 bases. This receptor was identified in a woman aged 40 to 50 with head and neck cancer. The chain carries TRBV28 and TRBJ2-3; no clear D. Sequenced: PBMCs. The DNA for the CDR3 is TGTGCCAGCAGCCCCCCGGACACAGATACGCAGTATTTT. Its protein product is CASSPPDTDTQYF.